This TCR beta chain was recorded in a study of immune evolution from preneoplasia to lung adenocarcinoma. Broader study findings: From normal lung to invasive adenocarcinoma, top clone frequencies appeared to decrease.

The CDR3 loop spans 15 amino acids. V gave up 3 bases and J gave up 8 bases, with 14 bases separating them. Germline CDR1 reads MGHRA; CDR2 reads YSYEKL. Nucleic acids came from premalignant or tumor cells enriched by macro-dissection. Only in-frame clones appear in the TCRdb table, and some are missing; sequencing was by immunoSEQ multiplex PCR. The data show 9,100 or so clones, 77% seen once. Notes on this clone: Its matching antigen is unknown.

This sequence was found in a person aged 60 to 80 with lung adenocarcinoma. Input material: FFPE lung adenocarcinoma in situ tissue. The chain employs TRBV4-1 and TRBJ1-6; a weak D match, TRBD1 (5 bases). This chain's CDR3 is CASSQGLGTDSPLHF. The CDR3 DNA is TGCGCCAGCAGCCAGGGGCTAGGGACGGATTCACCCCTCCACTTT.